Sequencing of this TCR beta chain was carried out in a study of blood T cells in healthy people across ages. Study overall: Every two T cells gave about one barcoded beta molecule via template switching. General observations from the study: Per-million-T-cell TCR beta diversity fell roughly linearly with age. Long-lived donors carried more naive CD4+ cells and greater diversity than aged donors.

A remark on this clonotype: Antigen: not known.

Through a sample-barcoded 5' primer and a J-beta primer mix, a second PCR was run for roughly 7 to 11 cycles. Via MiXCR, TCRdb re-called the 5' RACE reads, giving one row per CDR3 protein. The table lists roughly 680,000 distinct CDR3 sequences, around a fifth of them singletons. V gave up 1 base and J gave up 1 base, with 11 bases separating them. Germline CDR1 SGHRS, CDR2 YFSETQ. CDR3 length equals 15 residues. Sequenced input: blood. This TCR was recovered from a man between 65 and 85 years old in good health. V gene TRBV5-1 combines with J gene TRBJ2-5; D may be TRBD1 (6 bases). CDR3 amino acids: CASSLQGSGQETQYF. Here the CDR3 DNA reads TGCGCCAGCAGCTTGCAGGGGAGTGGCCAAGAGACCCAGTACTTC.